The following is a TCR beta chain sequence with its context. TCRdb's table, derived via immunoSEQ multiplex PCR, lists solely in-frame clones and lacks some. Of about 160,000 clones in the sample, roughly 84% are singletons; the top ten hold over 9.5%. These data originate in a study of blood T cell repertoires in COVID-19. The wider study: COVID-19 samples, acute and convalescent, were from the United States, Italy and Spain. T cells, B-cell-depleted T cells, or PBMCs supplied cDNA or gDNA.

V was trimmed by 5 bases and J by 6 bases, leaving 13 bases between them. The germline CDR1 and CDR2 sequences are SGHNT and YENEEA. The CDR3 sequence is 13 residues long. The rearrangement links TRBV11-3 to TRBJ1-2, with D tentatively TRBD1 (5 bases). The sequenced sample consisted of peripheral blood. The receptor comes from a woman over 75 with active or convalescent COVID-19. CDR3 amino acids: CASSPGHNHGYTF. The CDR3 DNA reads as TGTGCCAGCAGCCCCGGACACAACCATGGCTACACCTTC.